This note documents a single T cell receptor beta chain sequence. PCR was performed a second time for about 7 to 11 cycles using a sample-barcoded 5' primer and a J-beta primer mix. TCRdb fed the 5' RACE reads into MiXCR, producing one record per CDR3 protein. The table includes approximately 800,000 distinct CDR3 sequences, 50% to 65% detected once. These data are taken from a study of blood T cells in healthy people across ages. CDR1 is ENHRY, CDR2 SYGVKD, per germline. J lost 1 base, V lost 6 bases, and 6 bases had no gene match. The CDR3 is 15 residues long. The chain has TRBV10-3 and TRBJ2-3, with 8 bases identical to TRBD1. This receptor was obtained from an elderly man in good health. Sequenced material: blood. The CDR3 coding sequence is TGTGCCATCAGACCACAGGGGGTCGGCACAGATACGCAGTATTTT. Protein product: CAIRPQGVGTDTQYF.